A selection of T cell receptor beta chains follows, all from one sample in a study of blood T cell repertoires in COVID-19. Data came from immunoSEQ multiplex PCR; TCRdb stores just in-frame clones and leaves some out. The table lists 150,000 to 200,000 clones, roughly three quarters of them singletons. Sequencing was done on a sample of peripheral blood. The receptors derive from a woman between 50 and 59 years old with active or convalescent COVID-19. CDR3s include the opening cysteine and the closing phenylalanine or tryptophan. The D gene is left open where the match is weak. Size tells how often a clone was seen (once, few, many) or the class of an expanded clone, and some rows leave it out.

d_call j_call clone_size v_call cdr3_aa cdr3_nt
NA TRBJ2-3 medium-sized TRBV28 CASSFRGSKADTQYF TGTGCCAGCAGCTTTAGGGGGAGTAAGGCAGATACGCAGTATTTT
TRBD1 TRBJ2-5 few TRBV7-2 CASSRGLEETQYF TGTGCCAGCTCCAGGGGGCTTGAAGAGACCCAGTACTTC
NA TRBJ1-3 NA TRBV7-2 CASSPPGQPSGNTIYF TGTGCCAGCAGCCCCCCCGGACAGCCATCTGGAAACACCATATATTTT
NA TRBJ1-1 NA TRBV5-1 CASSHNTDRNTEAFF TGCGCCAGCAGCCATAACACGGACAGGAACACTGAAGCTTTCTTT
NA TRBJ1-2 NA TRBV30 CAWSPYDKNYGYTF TGTGCCTGGAGTCCCTACGACAAAAACTATGGCTACACCTTC
NA TRBJ1-4 few TRBV30 CAWRYSKGLNEKLFF TGTGCCTGGAGGTATTCAAAGGGACTTAATGAAAAACTGTTTTTT
NA TRBJ1-6 NA TRBV5-1 CASSLERGNSPLHF TGCGCCAGCAGCTTGGAGCGGGGAAATTCACCCCTCCACTTT
NA TRBJ1-5 NA TRBV12-3/TRBV12-4 CASSPGPNQPQHF TGTGCCAGCAGCCCAGGGCCTAATCAGCCCCAGCATTTT
TRBD1 TRBJ1-5 NA TRBV19 CASSIQGGQPQHF TGTGCCAGTAGTATACAGGGGGGTCAGCCCCAGCATTTT
NA TRBJ1-1 NA TRBV4-3 CASSQEIVRGSPEAFF TGCGCCAGCAGCCAAGAAATAGTACGGGGGAGCCCTGAAGCTTTCTTT
TRBD2 TRBJ2-3 few TRBV6-5 CASSYWRAGGTDTQYF TGTGCCAGCAGTTACTGGCGAGCGGGGGGCACAGATACGCAGTATTTT
TRBD2 TRBJ2-5 NA TRBV5-4 CASSLTSGVETQYF TGTGCCAGCAGCTTAACTAGCGGGGTTGAGACCCAGTACTTC
NA TRBJ2-1 NA TRBV24-1 CATSPQGSYNEQFF TGTGCCACCAGCCCCCAGGGTTCCTACAATGAGCAGTTCTTC
NA TRBJ1-5 NA TRBV10-1 CASRESMRVPQPQHF TGCGCCAGCAGGGAGTCCATGAGGGTTCCTCAGCCCCAGCATTTT
NA TRBJ1-1 few TRBV2 CASRPEGGTEAFF TGTGCCAGCAGGCCTGAGGGTGGAACTGAAGCTTTCTTT
NA TRBJ1-1 many TRBV7-9 CASSATGTTEAFF TGTGCCAGCAGCGCCACAGGGACCACTGAAGCTTTCTTT
NA TRBJ1-3 NA TRBV7-9 CASSLTGTGNTIYF TGTGCCAGCAGCTTAACAGGGACTGGAAACACCATATATTTT
TRBD2 TRBJ2-5 NA TRBV3-1/TRBV3-2 CASSLGGGLHQETQYF TGTGCCAGCAGCCTCGGCGGGGGGCTACACCAAGAGACCCAGTACTTC
NA TRBJ1-2 NA TRBV6-2/TRBV6-3 CASSYETVYGYTF TGTGCCAGCAGTTACGAAACAGTATATGGCTACACCTTC
TRBD1 TRBJ2-3 NA TRBV6-6 CASSPRGGPPDTQYF TGTGCCAGCAGTCCTAGAGGGGGCCCACCAGATACGCAGTATTTT
NA TRBJ1-4 NA TRBV5-8 CASSWGQVSTNEKLFF TGTGCCAGCAGCTGGGGGCAAGTTTCAACTAATGAAAAACTGTTTTTT
NA TRBJ1-1 NA TRBV7-8 CASSLSGREAFF TGTGCCAGCAGCTTATCCGGCAGGGAAGCTTTCTTT
NA TRBJ1-2 NA TRBV19 CASSPGGAGAYTF TGTGCCAGTAGTCCCGGCGGGGCAGGTGCATACACCTTC
TRBD1 TRBJ1-2 NA TRBV11-2 CASSPEGQGLHGYTF TGTGCCAGCAGCCCCGAGGGACAGGGCCTACATGGCTACACCTTC
TRBD2 TRBJ2-2 NA TRBV11-2 CASSSLAGGTGELFF TGTGCCAGCAGCTCCCTAGCGGGGGGGACCGGGGAGCTGTTTTTT
NA TRBJ2-1 NA TRBV11-3 CASSLDSSYNEQFF TGTGCCAGCAGCTTAGACAGCTCCTACAATGAGCAGTTCTTC
NA TRBJ2-7 NA TRBV28 CASTETGPSYEQYF TGTGCCAGCACAGAGACAGGACCATCCTACGAGCAGTACTTC
NA TRBJ1-1 NA TRBV3-1/TRBV3-2 CASSPQGQNTEAFF TGTGCCAGCAGCCCTCAGGGACAGAACACTGAAGCTTTCTTT
TRBD2 TRBJ2-7 NA TRBV2 CASSDRLAASYEQYF TGTGCCAGCAGTGACAGACTAGCGGCCTCCTACGAGCAGTACTTC
NA TRBJ1-2 NA TRBV30 CAWSLGGNYGYTF TGTGCCTGGAGTTTGGGGGGTAACTATGGCTACACCTTC
NA TRBJ2-3 NA TRBV12-3/TRBV12-4 CASSLGGDTQYF TGTGCCAGCAGCTTGGGAGGAGATACGCAGTATTTT
TRBD1 TRBJ1-2 once TRBV5-5 CASSSRDRGKDAF TGTGCCAGCAGCTCCCGGGACAGGGGGAAGGATGCCTTC
NA TRBJ1-1 NA TRBV28 CASSAEGGGWTEAFF TGTGCCAGCAGTGCCGAGGGAGGGGGTTGGACTGAAGCTTTCTTT
TRBD2 TRBJ2-7 NA TRBV5-6 CASSVSGNSYEQYF TGTGCCAGCAGCGTTAGCGGGAACTCCTACGAGCAGTACTTC
TRBD2 TRBJ2-5 NA TRBV6-6 CASTWGRGTRKETQYF TGTGCCAGCACCTGGGGCCGGGGGACTAGGAAAGAGACCCAGTACTTC
TRBD1 TRBJ1-1 NA TRBV28 CASSSPGTGGTEAFF TGTGCCAGCAGTTCCCCCGGGACAGGCGGGACTGAAGCTTTCTTT
NA TRBJ1-4 NA TRBV5-6 CASSLRREKLFF TGTGCCAGCAGCTTGCGGAGGGAAAAACTGTTTTTT
TRBD1 TRBJ1-1 few TRBV18 CASSQGQVVTEAFF TGTGCCAGCTCCCAGGGACAGGTGGTCACTGAAGCTTTCTTT
TRBD1 TRBJ2-2 NA TRBV6-5 CASRKQGAGGELFF TGTGCCAGCAGGAAACAGGGGGCCGGCGGGGAGCTGTTTTTT
TRBD2 TRBJ2-2 NA TRBV5-1 CASSIRLAGGRGTGELFF TGCGCCAGCAGCATACGACTAGCGGGGGGCAGGGGCACCGGGGAGCTGTTTTTT
NA TRBJ2-1 NA TRBV7-2 CATRLPSYNEQFF TGTGCCACCAGACTACCCTCCTACAATGAGCAGTTCTTC
TRBD1 TRBJ1-2 NA TRBV3-1/TRBV3-2 CASSRRQGRAGGYTF TGTGCCAGCAGCCGTCGACAGGGACGGGCGGGGGGCTACACCTTC
TRBD2 TRBJ2-3 few TRBV13 CASSQKAGGPTDTQYF TGTGCCAGCAGCCAAAAAGCGGGAGGGCCTACAGATACGCAGTATTTT
TRBD1 TRBJ2-1 NA TRBV2 CASSMDRGKNNEQFF TGTGCCAGCAGTATGGACAGGGGGAAGAACAATGAGCAGTTCTTC
NA TRBJ1-1 NA TRBV30 CAWSVGASVRVGTPFTEAFF TGTGCCTGGAGTGTTGGCGCCTCCGTCAGGGTCGGCACTCCGTTCACTGAAGCTTTCTTT